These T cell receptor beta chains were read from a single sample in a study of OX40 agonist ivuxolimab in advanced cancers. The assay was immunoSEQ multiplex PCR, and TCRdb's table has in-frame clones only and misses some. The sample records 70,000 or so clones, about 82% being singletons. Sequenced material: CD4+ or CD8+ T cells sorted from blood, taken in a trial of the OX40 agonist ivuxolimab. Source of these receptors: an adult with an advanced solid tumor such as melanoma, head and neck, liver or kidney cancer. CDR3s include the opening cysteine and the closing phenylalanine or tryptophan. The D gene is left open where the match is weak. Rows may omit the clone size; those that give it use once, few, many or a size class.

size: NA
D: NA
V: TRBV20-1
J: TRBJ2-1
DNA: TGCAGTGCTAGATTGTACGATGAGCAGTTCTTC
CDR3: CSARLYDEQFF

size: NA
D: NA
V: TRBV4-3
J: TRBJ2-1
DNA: TGCGCCAGCAGCCAAGATGGGCAGGGCGGAACCGAGCAGTTCTTC
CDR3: CASSQDGQGGTEQFF

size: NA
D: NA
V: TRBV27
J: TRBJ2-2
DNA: TGTGCCAGCAGTTTAGGGTTCGGGCGGAAGGGGAACACCGGGGAGCTGTTTTTT
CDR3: CASSLGFGRKGNTGELFF

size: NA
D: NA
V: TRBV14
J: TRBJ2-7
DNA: TGTGCCAGCAGCAAAGGGGATGTGGGCGAGCAGTACTTC
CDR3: CASSKGDVGEQYF

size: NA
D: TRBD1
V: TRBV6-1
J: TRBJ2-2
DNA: TGTGCCAGCAGCGTAGCTGGACAGGGCTTCGGGGAGCTGTTTTTT
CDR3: CASSVAGQGFGELFF

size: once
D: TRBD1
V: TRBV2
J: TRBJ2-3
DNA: TGTGCCAGCACCCGCGGACAGGGGGCAAATACGCAGTATTTT
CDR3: CASTRGQGANTQYF

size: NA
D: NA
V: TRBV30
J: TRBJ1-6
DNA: TGTGCCTGGAGTCCCTCCAGGACAGTGCTAAATTCACCCCTCCACTTT
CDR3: CAWSPSRTVLNSPLHF

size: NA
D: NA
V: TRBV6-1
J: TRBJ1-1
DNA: TGTGCCAGCAGTGAAGAGACGGGGAGGGCTTTCTTT
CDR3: CASSEETGRAFF

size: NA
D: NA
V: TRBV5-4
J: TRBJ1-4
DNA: TGTGCCAGCAGCTTGGGCGGGACGGAAGAAAAACTGTTTTTT
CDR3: CASSLGGTEEKLFF

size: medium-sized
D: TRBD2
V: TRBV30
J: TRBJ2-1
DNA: TGTGCCTGGAGTCCACGGGCTAGCGGGAGGGGGGCTAATGAGCAGTTCTTC
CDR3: CAWSPRASGRGANEQFF

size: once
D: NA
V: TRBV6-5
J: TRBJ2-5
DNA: TGTGCCAGCACCCCCTCCGTGGGAGACCGGACCCAGTACTTC
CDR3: CASTPSVGDRTQYF

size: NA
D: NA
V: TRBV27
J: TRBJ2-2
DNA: TGTGCCAGCTGTAGGGCAGGACAGAACACCGGGGAGCTGTTTTTT
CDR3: CASCRAGQNTGELFF

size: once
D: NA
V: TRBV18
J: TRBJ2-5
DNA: TGTGCCAGCTCACCACTGCCGGCTCCCCAGGGTGAGACCCAGTACTTC
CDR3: CASSPLPAPQGETQYF

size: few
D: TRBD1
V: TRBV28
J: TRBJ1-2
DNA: TGTGCCAGCAGTTTTTACCTGGGACAGTTTACGAGATATGGCTACACCTTC
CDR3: CASSFYLGQFTRYGYTF

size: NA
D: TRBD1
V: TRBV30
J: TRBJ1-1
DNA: TGTGCCTGGAGTCGAAGGACAGGGCTCTTGGCTGAAGCTTTCTTT
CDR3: CAWSRRTGLLAEAFF

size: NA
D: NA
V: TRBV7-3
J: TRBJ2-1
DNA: TGTGCCAGCAGCTTGGGTAACAATGAGCAGTTCTTC
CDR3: CASSLGNNEQFF

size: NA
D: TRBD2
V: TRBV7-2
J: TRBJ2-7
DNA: TGTGCCAGCAGCTTTTTTTCTAGCGGGAGAGGCGAGCAGTACTTC
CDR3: CASSFFSSGRGEQYF

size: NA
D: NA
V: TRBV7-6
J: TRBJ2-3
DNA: TGTGCCAGCAGCTTAGCGGGGGCCTCCACAGATACGCAGTATTTT
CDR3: CASSLAGASTDTQYF

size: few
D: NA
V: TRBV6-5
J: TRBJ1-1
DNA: TGTGCCAGCAGTTCCAGTTGGGGGGTGAACACTGAAGCTTTCTTT
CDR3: CASSSSWGVNTEAFF

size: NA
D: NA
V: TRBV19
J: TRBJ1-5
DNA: TGTGCCAGTGGGACCGAGAGCAATCAGCCCCAGCATTTT
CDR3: CASGTESNQPQHF

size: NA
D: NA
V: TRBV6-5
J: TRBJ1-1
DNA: TGTGCCAGCAGTTACTCCCGGGGGGGGGTGAACACTGAAGCTTTCTTT
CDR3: CASSYSRGGVNTEAFF

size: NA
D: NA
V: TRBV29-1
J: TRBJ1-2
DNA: TGCAGCGTTGAAGATCTAGGACTCGTTCGGGGTGGCTACACCTTC
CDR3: CSVEDLGLVRGGYTF

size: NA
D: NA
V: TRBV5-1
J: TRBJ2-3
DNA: TGCGCCAGCAGCTTGGCGGGGGGCACAGATACGCAGTATTTT
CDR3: CASSLAGGTDTQYF

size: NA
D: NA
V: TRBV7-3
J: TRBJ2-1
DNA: TGTGCCAGCAGCTTGAGTGGCGCCTACAATGAGCAGTTCTTC
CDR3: CASSLSGAYNEQFF

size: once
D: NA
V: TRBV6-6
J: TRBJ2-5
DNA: TGTGCCAGCAGTTATATTGGGGGGCCTCAAGAGACCCAGTACTTC
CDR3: CASSYIGGPQETQYF

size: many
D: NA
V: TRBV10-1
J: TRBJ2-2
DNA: TGCGCCAGCAGCCGCGGGACACGCAACACCGGGGAGCTGTTTTTT
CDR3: CASSRGTRNTGELFF

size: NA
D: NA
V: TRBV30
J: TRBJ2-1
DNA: TGTGCCTGGAGTGCGGGCGGGGTGATCTACAATGAGCAGTTCTTC
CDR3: CAWSAGGVIYNEQFF

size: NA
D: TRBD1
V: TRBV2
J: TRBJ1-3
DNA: TGTGCCAGCAGCTACCCCATGACAGGGGCTGGAAACACCATATATTTT
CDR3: CASSYPMTGAGNTIYF

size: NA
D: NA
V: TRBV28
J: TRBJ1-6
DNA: TGTGCCAGCAGTTCGGATGTAACCTATAATTCACCCCTCCACTTT
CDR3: CASSSDVTYNSPLHF

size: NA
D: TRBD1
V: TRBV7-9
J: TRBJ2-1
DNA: TGTGCCAGCAGCCCGGGACAGCCATCCTACAATGAGCAGTTCTTC
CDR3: CASSPGQPSYNEQFF

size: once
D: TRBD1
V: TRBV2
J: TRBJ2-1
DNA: TGTGCCAGCAACCGACAGGGTGATGAGCAGTTCTTC
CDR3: CASNRQGDEQFF